Listed here are 18 T cell receptor beta chains from one sample, sequenced in a study of early T cells in non-severe SARS-CoV-2 infection. TCRdb ran MiXCR on the 5' RACE reads and lists one entry per CDR3 protein. The top ten hold roughly 4.7% of the sample, which has about 42,000 distinct CDR3 sequences, roughly 7.1% seen once. The source material was whole blood. The receptor source for this set is an adult who was a healthcare worker with PCR-confirmed SARS-CoV-2 infection or an uninfected control (not recorded which).

Many counts were recorded for this clonotype. The chain couples TRBV5-1 to TRBJ2-1; D might be TRBD1 (6 bases). Germline V gene data show CDR1 as SGHRS and CDR2 as YFSETQ. The CDR3 spans 14 residues. Trimming removed 3 bases at V and 7 bases at J, with 14 bases between. The CDR3 region is CASSSLRGENEQFF. The DNA of the CDR3 is TGCGCCAGCAGCTCGCTCAGGGGAGAGAATGAGCAGTTCTTC.

In its sample, this clonotype was seen many times. At one of its ends the junction is not consistent with the germline gene, which may arise from a read error. The rearrangement uses TRBV7-9 and TRBJ1-3; D not resolved. The CDR3 covers 14 residues. Germline-derived CDR1 and CDR2 are SEHNR and FQNEAQ (reference sequence). CDR3 sequence (DNA): TGTGCCAGCAGCCGGACGGGCTCTGAAAACACCATATATTTT. Translating gives CASSRTGSENTIYF.

A few counts support this clonotype. The chain has TRBV24-1 and TRBJ2-2, with D uncertain. V lost 3 bases and J 2 bases, leaving 3 bases between the germline ends. Germline V gene sequence: CDR1 KGHDR, CDR2 SFDVKD. This CDR3 has 13 amino acids. The CDR3 reads CATSDTNTGELFF. In nucleotides, the CDR3 is TGTGCCACCAGTGATACCAACACCGGGGAGCTGTTTTTT.

The V and J genes are TRBV27 and TRBJ2-1, with D tentatively TRBD1 (6 bases). Trimming shortened V by 2 bases and J by 3 bases, and 14 bases separated the two germline ends. This CDR3 contains 16 residues. The germline V gene encodes CDR1 MNHEY and CDR2 SMNVEV (reference sequence). The CDR3 nucleotides are TGTGCCAGCAGTTTAGCCGGGACAAGTAACTACAATGAGCAGTTCTTC. Amino acids: CASSLAGTSNYNEQFF.

The gene calls are TRBV5-1 and TRBJ1-5; possible D gene TRBD1, 6 bases. This CDR3 has 13 residues. Looked up from germline, CDR1 is SGHRS and CDR2 is YFSETQ. V was pared by 4 bases and J by 4 bases, with 9 bases between. In nucleotides, the CDR3 is TGCGCCAGCAGCACAGGGACAAATCAGCCCCAGCATTTT. This codes for CASSTGTNQPQHF.

At least ten counts were recorded for this clonotype. The rearrangement joins TRBV18 to TRBJ2-5, with D uncertain. V shed 6 bases and J shed 4 bases, with 9 bases lying between them. The CDR3 covers 12 residues. Germline V CDR1 and CDR2: KGHSH, LQKENI. The CDR3 here is CASSPTSETQYF. The DNA for the CDR3 is TGTGCCAGCTCCCCAACTTCAGAGACCCAGTACTTC.

This clonotype was observed at least ten times. The chain carries TRBV29-1 and TRBJ2-6, with unresolved D. Germline CDR1 and CDR2: SQVTM and ANQGSEA. This CDR3 spans 14 amino acids. V was clipped by 4 bases and J by 1 base, with 8 bases between them. CDR3 DNA sequence: TGCAGCGTTGGGGCCTCTTCTGGGGCCAACGTCCTGACTTTC. It yields the protein CSVGASSGANVLTF.

This clonotype was counted only a few times. The chain uses TRBV7-9 and TRBJ2-7, with TRBD1 identical over 7 bases. This CDR3 has 14 residues. The V and J ends lost 1 base and 5 bases, in that order; junction bases with no gene match: 5. Per the germline V gene, CDR1 is SEHNR and CDR2 is FQNEAQ (reference sequence). The CDR3 DNA reads as TGTGCCAGCAGCTTAGAAGACAGGGTCCACGAGCAGTACTTC. It codes for CASSLEDRVHEQYF.

The V call is TRBV3-2, the J call TRBJ2-7. TRBV3-2 has pseudogene status. The CDR3 covers 14 residues. The CDR3 spells CASSQFSRSCEQYF. DNA for the CDR3: TGTGCCAGCAGCCAATTCTCCAGATCCTGCGAGCAGTACTTC.

Notes on this clonotype: A read error may be the cause here, since a much bigger clone is one base away. The chain recombines TRBV29-1 with TRBJ1-1; no clear D gene. The CDR3 is 11 amino acids. V gave up 0 bases and J gave up 1 base, with 0 bases separating them. Germline V gene sequence: CDR1 SQVTM, CDR2 ANQGSEA. The CDR3 DNA is TGCAGCGTTGAAGAGAACACTGAAGCTTTCTTT. This sequence encodes CSVEENTEAFF.

J is TRBJ2-7 and V is TRBV6-6, with D hard to call. Per germline, CDR1 MNHNY and CDR2 SVGAGI (reference sequence). V dropped 6 bases and J dropped 2 bases, with 17 bases sitting between them. The CDR3 covers 15 residues. The CDR3 region is CASSPEWAGPYEQYF. CDR3 sequence (DNA): TGTGCCAGCAGCCCGGAATGGGCAGGTCCCTACGAGCAGTACTTC.

The CDR3 DNA sequence: TGCAGTGCTAGAAGTTACAGGGTTAGCAATCAGCCCCAGCATTTT. As protein: CSARSYRVSNQPQHF. The gene calls are TRBV20-1 and TRBJ1-5, with D maybe TRBD1 (6 bases). Germline CDR1 and CDR2: DFQATT and SNEGSKA (reference sequence). With 2 bases removed from V and 0 bases from J, the gap between germline ends came to 11 bases. CDR3 length: 15 residues.

There are a few counts of this clonotype. This chain uses TRBV12-3 or TRBV12-4 with TRBJ2-2; D is unresolved. The CDR3 has 14 amino acids. V was shortened by 5 bases and J by 7 bases, with 14 bases between the two germline ends. The chain's CDR3 is CASSPRLIDGELFF. CDR3 sequence (DNA): TGTGCCAGCAGTCCCCGCCTCATTGACGGGGAGCTGTTTTTT.

The chain combines TRBV4-2 with TRBJ1-6; D is uncertain. The germline V gene has CDR1 LGHNA and CDR2 YNFKEQ. V shed 0 bases and J shed 5 bases, with 8 bases lying between them. The CDR3 covers 15 residues. CDR3 nucleotides: TGTGCCAGCAGCCAAGAAATCGGGGATAATTCACCCCTCCACTTT. Translating it yields CASSQEIGDNSPLHF.

This clonotype was observed a few times. The chain carries TRBV7-9 and TRBJ2-2; possibly TRBD1 for D (6 bases). The germline CDR1 and CDR2 sequences are SEHNR and FQNEAQ (reference sequence). This CDR3 region has 15 residues. V was shortened by 4 bases and J by 0 bases, with 9 bases between the two germline ends. The CDR3 DNA follows: TGTGCCAGCAGCTCCGGGACAACGAACACCGGGGAGCTGTTTTTT. Translating gives CASSSGTTNTGELFF.

This clonotype was found a few times. The genes are TRBV11-3 and TRBJ2-7; possibly TRBD2 for D (5 bases). The CDR3 consists of 17 residues. Germline assignment: CDR1 SGHNT and CDR2 YENEEA. Trimming cost V 1 base and J 1 base, with 17 bases left between them. CDR3: CASSLALDSPRSYEQYF. CDR3 sequence (DNA): TGTGCCAGCAGCTTAGCCTTGGACTCTCCTCGGTCCTACGAGCAGTACTTC.

This clonotype was seen at least ten times. J is TRBJ2-2 and V is TRBV29-1; D is unclear. This CDR3 is 15 amino acids long. The V end lost 1 base, the J end lost 0 bases, and 9 bases lay between the germline ends. Per germline, CDR1 SQVTM and CDR2 ANQGSEA. For the CDR3, the DNA is TGCAGCGTTGAAGGGGGTCCGGCGAACACCGGGGAGCTGTTTTTT. Residues: CSVEGGPANTGELFF.

This clonotype was seen ten or more times. This chain joins TRBV27 and TRBJ1-5; no reliable D call. The ends were cut back, 5 bases at V and 7 bases at J, with 15 bases in the middle. CDR1 is MNHEY and CDR2 is SMNVEV in the germline V gene (reference sequence). The CDR3 has 14 residues. The CDR3 bases are TGTGCCAGCAGTCTCCACTCGGGCACACAGCCCCAGCATTTT. It translates to CASSLHSGTQPQHF.